Listed below are T cell receptor beta chains from one sample, sequenced in a study of shared clonotypes between healthy human individuals. Libraries were prepared by immunoSEQ multiplex PCR; TCRdb keeps only in-frame clonotypes and omits some of them. There are 450,000 to 500,000 clones in the sample; about 72% occur only once, and about 11% lies in the top ten. Input material: PBMCs. The receptors originated from a woman in her thirties or forties in good health. Some clones in this sample may be carry-over from other donors' samples. Both conserved end residues are part of each CDR3. The D gene is left open where the match is weak. Some rows mark clone size as missing; the rest say once, few, many or name a class of expanded clone.

>TRBD1|TRBV28|-|TRBJ2-6
CASNSGGAFSGANVLTF
TGTGCCAGCAATTCAGGGGGCGCCTTCTCTGGGGCCAACGTCCTGACTTTC
>TRBD2|TRBV28|-|TRBJ2-5
CASSVGTSGLQETQYF
TGTGCCAGCAGTGTCGGTACTAGCGGACTCCAAGAGACCCAGTACTTC
>TRBD2|TRBV5-1|-|TRBJ2-2
CASSLAGRLAGGRTGELFF
TGCGCCAGCAGCTTGGCCGGTAGGCTAGCGGGAGGAAGGACCGGGGAGCTGTTTTTT
>-|TRBV30|many|TRBJ1-6
CAWSVNNSPLHF
TGTGCCTGGAGTGTAAATAATTCACCCCTCCACTTT
>-|TRBV4-3|-|TRBJ1-1
CARSRQTGGNTEAFF
TGCGCCAGGAGTCGCCAGACGGGGGGGAACACTGAAGCTTTCTTT
>-|TRBV2|-|TRBJ1-2
CASSLTVTSNYGYTF
TGTGCCAGCAGTCTGACAGTCACGTCTAACTATGGCTACACCTTC
>TRBD2|TRBV28|-|TRBJ2-3
CASSFGLAGENTQYF
TGTGCCAGCAGTTTCGGACTAGCGGGAGAGAATACGCAGTATTTT
>TRBD2|TRBV18|few|TRBJ2-5
CASSGLAGGPETQYF
TGTGCCAGCTCGGGACTAGCGGGAGGGCCGGAGACCCAGTACTTC
>-|TRBV5-8|-|TRBJ2-2
CASSFINSNTGELFF
TGTGCCAGCAGCTTTATCAACTCGAACACCGGGGAGCTGTTTTTT
>-|TRBV11-2|once|TRBJ2-7
CASSLLRGQYF
TGTGCCAGCAGCCTCCTGAGGGGGCAGTACTTC
>TRBD1|TRBV28|-|TRBJ1-1
CASSLRQGAGDVTEAFF
TGTGCCAGCAGTTTACGACAGGGGGCTGGGGATGTCACTGAAGCTTTCTTT
>-|TRBV19|-|TRBJ2-7
CASSIGGGEQYF
TGTGCCAGTAGTATAGGGGGAGGCGAGCAGTACTTC
>-|TRBV6-6|-|TRBJ1-5
CASSYLAVVSNQPQHF
TGTGCCAGCAGTTACTTGGCAGTCGTTAGCAATCAGCCCCAGCATTTT